This T cell receptor beta chain comes out of a study of T-cell reconstitution after alpha-beta-depleted transplantation in children (TCRdb year 2016). Regarding the research as a whole: T-cell immune reconstitution after TCRalphabeta/CD19-depleted allogeneic hematopoietic cell transplantation in children was quantitatively tracked in the study by means of TCR repertoire profiling.

The sample holds a few counts of this clonotype. No cognate antigen has been identified for it. No much larger clone is present one base from it, and per-base qualities are unavailable. The library came from PCR. Sequencing was performed on an Illumina HiSeq 2500. To normalize quantification of the TCRbeta repertoire, the TCR libraries were built with molecular barcoding that relied on unique molecular identifiers. TCRdb took the public reads, trimmed them with fastp at Q25, ran MiXCR for clone calling and kept in-frame beta chains. Each CDR3 protein appears once, grouped with its most common genes and DNA. Counted in this sample were fewer than 550,000 distinct CDR3 sequences; approximately 11% of them appeared once. The ten most abundant clones make up over 4.5% of the sample. Trimming takes 0 bases from V and 0 bases from J, and the germline ends sit 11 bases apart. CDR1 LGHNA and CDR2 YSLEER are derived from the germline V gene. Spanning cysteine to phenylalanine, the CDR3 consists of 17 amino acids. This entry keeps only the CDR3 DNA: 51 bases, framed from base 1.

The sample was PBMCs from the stem cell graft donor, taken from the stem cell graft. The clonotype was recovered from a human donor who donated a stem cell graft to a child with acute myeloid leukemia. The chain uses TRBV4-3 and TRBJ1-4, with the D gene not clear enough to name. CDR3 region: CASSQDQPAATNEKLFF. The DNA sequence follows: TGCGCCAGCAGCCAAGATCAACCTGCTGCAACTAATGAAAAACTGTTTTTT.